The text below deals with one T cell receptor (beta chain). This record comes from a study of shared clonotypes between healthy human individuals. For each subset, genomic DNA was distributed in equal portions over several immunoSEQ plates. Template amounts of about 290 ng DNA, tens of thousands of T cell genomes, were employed in unsorted PBMC replicate PCRs. As processed by the authors: ImmunoSEQ sequences covered only the junction and lacked quality scores; filtering therefore differed. TCRdb's copy holds only in-frame clones and misses some; the assay was immunoSEQ multiplex PCR. V, J and clone size are taken as reported in that table, and D and trimming were inferred from the DNA itself. The sample lists some 450,000 clones; over 60% were seen once. V shed 4 bases and J 2 bases; nucleotides not matched to a gene: 15. In germline, CDR1 is SGHNT, CDR2 YYREEE (reference sequence). This CDR3 has 18 amino acids.

The rearrangement uses TRBV5-4 and TRBJ2-7, with TRBD2 identical over 10 bases. Input material: PBMCs. The source of this sequence is a woman aged 40 to 50 in good health. Some clones in this sample may be carry-over from other donors' samples. CDR3 coding DNA: TGTGCCAGCAGCACACGACCCCCTCTAGCGGGAGTTGCCTACGAGCAGTACTTC. It is translated as CASSTRPPLAGVAYEQYF.